These 26 T cell receptor beta chains share one sample of origin, sequenced in a study of blood T cell repertoires in COVID-19. Profiled with immunoSEQ multiplex PCR; TCRdb holds only in-frame clones, not every one. The sample includes about 70,000 clones, roughly 88% of them seen just once. Material: peripheral blood. The receptors were gathered from a human donor in a cohort sampled during active COVID-19.

This rearrangement joins TRBV6-1 to TRBJ1-1; 8 bases align to TRBD1. Germline trimming cut 2 bases from V and 4 bases from J; bases unmatched to any gene: 6. This CDR3 comprises 15 residues. Germline CDR1 and CDR2: MNHNS and SASEGT. CDR3 nucleotide sequence: TGTGCCAGCAGTGAACAGGGGGCCAGGGGCACTGAAGCTTTCTTT. Amino acid sequence: CASSEQGARGTEAFF.

This chain uses TRBV7-2 with TRBJ1-2; TRBD1 matches 7 bases. The length of the CDR3 is 16 residues. Germline V gene sequence: CDR1 SGHTA, CDR2 FQGNSA. The trim removed 4 bases at V and 0 bases at J, leaving 8 bases unmatched. As DNA, the CDR3 is TGTGCCAGCAGCTCCCATGGACAGGACGCTAACTATGGCTACACCTTC. Protein sequence: CASSSHGQDANYGYTF.

The rearrangement links TRBV28 to TRBJ2-2; D gene ambiguous. V lost 8 bases to trimming and J lost 6 bases, with 10 bases between them. CDR1 and CDR2 from the germline V gene are MDHEN and SYDVKM. This CDR3 contains 12 residues. This chain's CDR3 is CASESLSGELFF. The CDR3 region has the DNA TGTGCCAGCGAGTCCCTTTCCGGGGAGCTGTTTTTT.

V and J are TRBV7-2 and TRBJ2-7; the match to TRBD2 covers 10 bases. The CDR3 has 15 amino acids. J was trimmed by 1 base and V by 4 bases; bases with no gene match: 4. Germline assignment: CDR1 SGHTA and CDR2 FQGNSA. In DNA, the CDR3 is TGTGCCAGCAGCTCGGGACTAGCGCCGTCCTACGAGCAGTACTTC. Translated, it gives CASSSGLAPSYEQYF.

The chain is built from TRBV28 and TRBJ2-2; the D gene is possibly TRBD1 (7 bases). Germline V gene data show CDR1 as MDHEN and CDR2 as SYDVKM. This CDR3 has 16 amino acids. The ends were cut back, 5 bases at V and 4 bases at J, with 17 bases in the middle. The CDR3 DNA is TGTGCCAGCAGTACCGAACAGGGGAGGTTCACCGGGGAGCTGTTTTTT. Protein: CASSTEQGRFTGELFF.

The chain has TRBV20-1 and TRBJ2-5; 9 bases agree with TRBD2. The germline V gene encodes CDR1 DFQATT and CDR2 SNEGSKA (reference sequence). The CDR3 is 17 residues long. V shed 3 bases, J shed 5 bases, and the junction held 16 bases outside the gene matches. The CDR3 nucleotides are TGCAGTGCTAGTCGAACGGGGCTAGCGGGGTTTATTGAGACCCAGTACTTC. Translating gives CSASRTGLAGFIETQYF.

The CDR3 sequence: CATSDQTSGVKETQYF. CDR3 DNA sequence: TGTGCCACCAGTGATCAGACTAGCGGGGTTAAAGAGACCCAGTACTTC. The chain joins TRBV24-1 to TRBJ2-5; 11 positions agree with TRBD2. J was trimmed by 3 bases and V by 3 bases; bases with no gene match: 5. Germline V lookup: CDR1 KGHDR, CDR2 SFDVKD. The CDR3 has 16 amino acids.

This clone was seen only once. J is TRBJ2-1 and V is TRBV27; the D gene is possibly TRBD1 (6 bases). The CDR3 length is 17 residues. Germline CDR1 MNHEY, CDR2 SMNVEV (reference sequence). V was shortened by 3 bases and J by 2 bases, with 17 bases between the two germline ends. The CDR3 spells CASSFLADSMTYNEQFF. CDR3 DNA: TGTGCCAGCAGTTTTCTGGCGGACAGTATGACCTACAATGAGCAGTTCTTC.

The chain joins TRBV5-1 to TRBJ2-5; the match to TRBD2 covers 12 bases. There are 16 residues in the CDR3. Unmatched junction bases numbered 7, after V lost 6 bases and J lost 1 base. The germline CDR1 and CDR2 sequences are SGHRS and YFSETQ. The CDR3 nucleotides are TGCGCCAGCATAAAGGGACTAGCGGGTCTCCAAGAGACCCAGTACTTC. The encoded protein is CASIKGLAGLQETQYF. Combining the CDR3 with reference TRBV5-1 and TRBJ2-5 gives the whole variable domain KAGVTQTPRYLIKTRGQQVTLSCSPISGHRSVSWYQQTPGQGLQFLFEYFSETQRNKGNFPGRFSGRQFSNSRSEMNVSTLELGDSALYLCASIKGLAGLQETQYFGPGTRLLVL.

The V and J genes are TRBV9 and TRBJ1-1, with a weak D call TRBD1 (6 bases). Trimming left V 3 bases short and J 7 bases short, with 19 bases between. The length of the CDR3 is 15 residues. Germline CDR1 reads SGDLS; CDR2 reads YYNGEE. CDR3 loop: CASSGPDSAADEAFF. CDR3 in DNA: TGTGCCAGCAGCGGGCCGGACAGCGCAGCTGATGAAGCTTTCTTT.

The chain combines TRBV11-1 with TRBJ1-1, with a weak D call TRBD1 (6 bases). Germline V CDR1 and CDR2: SGHAT, FQDESV (reference sequence). V lost 5 bases, J lost 0 bases, and 13 bases lay in between. The CDR3 spans 15 residues. As DNA, the CDR3 is TGTGCCAGCAGCACCGGACAGCTCATGAACACTGAAGCTTTCTTT. Amino acids: CASSTGQLMNTEAFF. The full variable domain, its missing parts supplied by reference TRBV11-1 and TRBJ1-1, is EAEVAQSPRYKITEKSQAVAFWCDPISGHATLYWYRQILGQGPELLVQFQDESVVDDSQLPKDRFSAERLKGVDSTLKIQPAELGDSAMYLCASSTGQLMNTEAFFGQGTRLTVV.

The rearrangement uses TRBV11-2 and TRBJ2-7, with D perhaps matching TRBD1 (5 bases). CDR3 size: 13 residues. CDR1 and CDR2 from the germline V gene are SGHAT and FQNNGV. V gave up 1 base and J gave up 6 bases, with 10 bases separating them. DNA of the CDR3: TGTGCCAGCAGCTTAGTTGTGGGGCGCGAGCAGTACTTC. This encodes CASSLVVGREQYF.

The chain employs TRBV3-1 (or the pseudogene TRBV3-2) and TRBJ2-1; TRBD2 aligns across 9 bases. Per germline, CDR1 LGHDT and CDR2 YNNKEL (reference sequence). This CDR3 spans 17 amino acids. With 4 bases clipped from V and 7 bases from J, the junction kept 14 bases outside the gene matches. The CDR3: CASSPLSILAGMNEQFF. Written as DNA, the CDR3 is TGTGCCAGCAGCCCCTTATCTATACTAGCGGGCATGAATGAGCAGTTCTTC.

In this sample, this clone turned up once. The chain is built from TRBV11-2 and TRBJ2-7, with 7 nucleotides matching TRBD2. Germline-derived CDR1 and CDR2 are SGHAT and FQNNGV. This CDR3 is built from 14 residues. The V gene end was trimmed by 6 bases and the J gene end by 5 bases; junction bases not matched to a gene: 10. This CDR3 is CASSFGQRGNEQYF. The DNA of the CDR3 is TGTGCCAGCAGTTTCGGGCAGCGGGGTAACGAGCAGTACTTC.

The chain recombines TRBV18 with TRBJ1-2, with a weak D call TRBD1 (5 bases). Germline-derived CDR1 and CDR2 are KGHSH and LQKENI. CDR3 length: 12 residues. Trimming cost V 6 bases and J 12 bases, with 17 bases left between them. The CDR3 coding sequence is TGTGCCAGCTCGCCTATGGGAGGGGAGCACACCTTC. Its translation is CASSPMGGEHTF. Based on the CDR3 plus reference TRBV18 and TRBJ1-2, the full variable domain is NAGVMQNPRHLVRRRGQEARLRCSPMKGHSHVYWYRQLPEEGLKFMVYLQKENIIDESGMPKERFSAEFPKEGPSILRIQQVVRGDSAAYFCASSPMGGEHTFGSGTRLTVV.

The chain uses TRBV9 and TRBJ2-3, with a weak D call TRBD2 (6 bases). Germline V lookup: CDR1 SGDLS, CDR2 YYNGEE. V shed 0 bases and J shed 2 bases, with 16 bases lying between them. CDR3 size: 17 residues. As DNA, the CDR3 is TGTGCCAGCAGCGTAGAGGACTATCGTTTTTCCACAGATACGCAGTATTTT. Protein: CASSVEDYRFSTDTQYF.

The CDR3 DNA follows: TGTGCCAGCAGTTACAATGTCGCAGGGTCCTACGAGCAGTACTTC. It encodes CASSYNVAGSYEQYF. The rearrangement joins TRBV6-2 or TRBV6-3 to TRBJ2-7, with a possible D match to TRBD1 (5 bases). The CDR3 consists of 15 residues. V lost 2 bases, J lost 1 base, and 12 bases lay in between. Germline lookup yields CDR1 MNHEY and CDR2 SVGEGT.

This clone was counted once. Other DNA sequences in this sample translate to the same CDR3. The V call is TRBV9, the J call TRBJ1-6; no firm D call. Trimming pared 0 bases from V and 0 bases from J, leaving 4 bases between. The CDR3 has 15 amino acids. Germline loops: CDR1 SGDLS, CDR2 YYNGEE. Written as DNA, the CDR3 is TGTGCCAGCAGCGTAGCCAGCTCCTATAATTCACCCCTCCACTTT. This translates into CASSVASSYNSPLHF.

The rearrangement links TRBV28 to TRBJ2-5, with D possibly TRBD2 on 5 matching bases. V was clipped by 6 bases and J by 4 bases, with 9 bases between them. Germline V gene sequence: CDR1 MDHEN, CDR2 SYDVKM. The length of the CDR3 is 12 residues. The CDR3 region is CASREDSETQYF. The DNA for the CDR3 is TGTGCCAGCAGGGAGGATTCAGAGACCCAGTACTTC.

In nucleotides, the CDR3 is TGTGCCAGCAGTGAATCAGGGGACGGTGGCTACACCTTC. This sequence encodes CASSESGDGGYTF. The J gene is TRBJ1-2, the V gene TRBV6-1; tentative D call: TRBD1 (6 bases). Germline values: CDR1 MNHNS, CDR2 SASEGT. The CDR3 extends over 13 amino acids. V gave up 2 bases and J gave up 7 bases, with 11 bases separating them.

The sample holds a few counts of this clone. The chain links TRBV24-1 to TRBJ2-2, with a weak D call TRBD2 (5 bases). The germline gives CDR1 KGHDR, CDR2 SFDVKD. CDR3 length: 17 residues. The ends were cut back, 0 bases at V and 1 base at J, with 11 bases in the middle. This CDR3 reads CATSDLVGEGNTGELFF. CDR3 nucleotides: TGTGCCACCAGTGATTTGGTGGGAGAGGGGAACACCGGGGAGCTGTTTTTT.

The rearrangement links TRBV5-5 to TRBJ2-3; the D is unclear. This CDR3 has 15 residues. Trimming removed 4 bases at V and 3 bases at J, with 15 bases between. Germline loops: CDR1 SGHKS, CDR2 YYEKEE (reference sequence). The DNA of the CDR3 is TGTGCCAGCAGCACGGGTAGAACCGGGACAGATACGCAGTATTTT. It translates to CASSTGRTGTDTQYF.

The genes are TRBV28 and TRBJ1-1; D not certain. The CDR3 runs 14 residues. Trimming stripped 5 bases from V and 0 bases from J, with 10 bases between. Germline lookup yields CDR1 MDHEN and CDR2 SYDVKM. The CDR3 loop is CASSIRFMNTEAFF. The CDR3 DNA follows: TGTGCCAGCAGTATCAGATTCATGAACACTGAAGCTTTCTTT.

J is TRBJ1-4 and V is TRBV19; TRBD1 is a possible D gene (5 bases). The germline V and J ends were trimmed by 5 bases and 0 bases, with 13 bases remaining between them. The CDR3 loop spans 16 amino acids. The V gene's germline CDR1 is LNHDA and CDR2 SQIVND (reference sequence). The CDR3 nucleotides are TGTGCCAGTAGTCCACGGAGACAGTCAACTAATGAAAAACTGTTTTTT. It yields the protein CASSPRRQSTNEKLFF.

CDR3 nucleotides: TGTGCCTGGAGTGTCGGAGGGGGCGGTGGCAATCAGCCCCAGCATTTT. Protein product: CAWSVGGGGGNQPQHF. The chain recombines TRBV30 with TRBJ1-5, with TRBD1 matching over 7 bases. The germline gives CDR1 GTSNPN, CDR2 SVGIG (reference sequence). This CDR3 spans 16 amino acids. V was pared by 0 bases and J by 2 bases, with 7 bases of the junction left unmatched.

The rearrangement uses TRBV7-3 and TRBJ2-2, with 13 bases that match TRBD2. This CDR3 is 17 amino acids long. J lost 5 bases, V lost 4 bases, and 7 bases had no gene match. CDR1 is SGHTA and CDR2 is FQGTGA in the germline V gene. The CDR3 nucleotides read TGTGCCAGCAGCTCGACAGGACTAGCGGGAGCAACCGGGGAGCTGTTTTTT. It is translated as CASSSTGLAGATGELFF.